The next 9 T cell receptor beta chains were all read from a single sample in a study of blood T cell repertoires in COVID-19. Data came from immunoSEQ multiplex PCR; TCRdb stores just in-frame clones and leaves some out. Of a few hundred thousand clones listed, around 86% were seen once; the top ten hold approximately 5%. Specimen: PBMCs or T cells enriched from blood (not recorded which). The receptor set was obtained from a woman aged 50 to 60 who had recovered from COVID-19.

This chain uses TRBV5-6 with TRBJ1-6, with a tentative D call TRBD1 (6 bases). V was shortened by 5 bases and J by 5 bases, with 11 bases between the two germline ends. Germline CDR1 is SGHDT and CDR2 is YYEEEE. The CDR3 extends over 14 amino acids. The CDR3 bases are TGTGCCAGCAGGGAATGGACAGATAATTCACCCCTCCACTTT. Translation: CASREWTDNSPLHF.

The rearrangement joins TRBV4-2 to TRBJ1-2, with D possibly being TRBD1 (6 bases). The CDR3 is 15 amino acids. The germline V gene has CDR1 LGHNA and CDR2 YNFKEQ. V shed 2 bases and J shed 0 bases, with 10 bases lying between them. CDR3 nucleotide sequence: TGTGCCAGCAGCCAACCAGGGACACCTAACTATGGCTACACCTTC. Its translation: CASSQPGTPNYGYTF.

The DNA of the CDR3 is TGTGCCAGCACCGTAGGGGGTTACTATGGCTACACCTTC. Translation gives CASTVGGYYGYTF. This chain links TRBV5-5 with TRBJ1-2, with D perhaps TRBD1 (6 bases). V shed 6 bases and J shed 3 bases, with 12 bases lying between them. This CDR3 has 13 amino acids. Germline V lookup: CDR1 SGHKS, CDR2 YYEKEE (reference sequence).

The V call is TRBV5-6, the J call TRBJ1-1; 7 bases are a match to TRBD1. CDR1 is SGHDT and CDR2 is YYEEEE in the germline V gene. This CDR3 has 16 residues. V lost 2 bases, J lost 1 base, and 8 bases stayed unmatched. DNA of the CDR3: TGTGCCAGCAGCTTAGTAGGGGGCCGAGGGAACACTGAAGCTTTCTTT. Translated: CASSLVGGRGNTEAFF.

The rearrangement joins TRBV6-5 to TRBJ2-7, with D tentatively TRBD1 (7 bases). Trimming stripped 0 bases from V and 2 bases from J, with 14 bases between. Germline CDR1 MNHEY, CDR2 SVGAGI. This CDR3 spans 16 amino acids. In DNA form, the CDR3 reads TGTGCCAGCAGTTACTCACTGCCAGGGGGGACCTACGAGCAGTACTTC. It encodes CASSYSLPGGTYEQYF.

This chain connects TRBV18 to TRBJ1-2, with 9 nucleotides matching TRBD1. The CDR3 totals 11 residues. Per the germline V gene, CDR1 is KGHSH and CDR2 is LQKENI. The junction had 5 bases not matched to a gene; V was cut back by 6 bases and J by 12 bases. The CDR3 DNA follows: TGTGCCAGCTCTCCCGGACAGGGGCACACCTTC. Translating it yields CASSPGQGHTF.

This chain joins TRBV6-5 and TRBJ1-1; 7 bases are shared with TRBD1. This CDR3 comprises 12 residues. The J segment lost 6 bases and the V segment lost 5 bases, leaving 3 bases of the junction unmatched. CDR1 MNHEY and CDR2 SVGAGI come from the germline V gene. The CDR3 sequence is CASSTGAPEAFF. For the CDR3, the DNA is TGTGCCAGCAGTACAGGGGCTCCTGAAGCTTTCTTT.

The J gene is TRBJ1-3, the V gene TRBV6-5; no clear D gene. Germline V gives CDR1 MNHEY, CDR2 SVGAGI. V was trimmed by 5 bases and J by 0 bases, leaving 5 bases between them. This CDR3 has 13 amino acids. The CDR3 sequence is CASSPYSGNTIYF. The CDR3, as DNA: TGTGCCAGCAGTCCGTACTCTGGAAACACCATATATTTT.

The genes are TRBV15 and TRBJ1-1; D not resolved. The germline V gene has CDR1 LNHNV and CDR2 YYDKDF (reference sequence). The V gene lost 0 bases and the J gene lost 1 base, with 9 bases spanning the gap. The CDR3 has 15 residues. The CDR3 sequence is CATSRDMAANTEAFF. CDR3 in DNA: TGTGCCACCAGCAGAGATATGGCGGCGAACACTGAAGCTTTCTTT.